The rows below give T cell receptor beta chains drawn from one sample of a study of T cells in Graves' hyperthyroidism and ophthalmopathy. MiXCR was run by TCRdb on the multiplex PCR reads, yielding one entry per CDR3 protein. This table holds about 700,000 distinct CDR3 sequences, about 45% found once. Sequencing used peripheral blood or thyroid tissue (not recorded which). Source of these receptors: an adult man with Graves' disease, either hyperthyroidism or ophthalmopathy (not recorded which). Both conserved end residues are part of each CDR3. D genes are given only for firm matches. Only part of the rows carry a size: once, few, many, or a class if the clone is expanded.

CDR3aa: CASSVEGGVYGYTF
CDR3nt: TGTGCCAGCAGCGTAGAGGGGGGTGTGTATGGCTACACCTTC
d_gene: NA
len: 14
abundance: few
j_gene: TRBJ1-2
v_gene: TRBV9

CDR3aa: CASSEYGARTNVLTF
CDR3nt: TGTGCCAGCAGTGAGTATGGTGCGAGGACGAACGTCCTGACTTTC
d_gene: NA
len: 15
abundance: NA
j_gene: TRBJ2-6
v_gene: TRBV25-1

CDR3aa: CASSHGLRSEKLFF
CDR3nt: TGTGCCAGCAGCCACGGACTACGGAGTGAAAAACTGTTTTTT
d_gene: NA
len: 14
abundance: NA
j_gene: TRBJ1-4
v_gene: TRBV11-1

CDR3aa: CASSLAGVSPGYEQYF
CDR3nt: TGTGCCAGCAGCTTAGCAGGCGTTTCTCCAGGCTACGAGCAGTACTTC
d_gene: NA
len: 16
abundance: many
j_gene: TRBJ2-7
v_gene: TRBV7-8

CDR3aa: CATSDARTGGEETQYF
CDR3nt: TGTGCCACCAGTGACGCAAGGACAGGGGGCGAAGAGACCCAGTACTTC
d_gene: TRBD1
len: 16
abundance: NA
j_gene: TRBJ2-5
v_gene: TRBV24-1

CDR3aa: CASSLNQGSRANVLTF
CDR3nt: TGTGCCAGCAGCTTAAACCAGGGGTCTAGGGCCAACGTCCTGACTTTC
d_gene: NA
len: 16
abundance: few
j_gene: TRBJ2-6
v_gene: TRBV7-2

CDR3aa: CASSTGTGYTEAFF
CDR3nt: TGCGCCAGCAGCACTGGGACAGGGTACACTGAAGCTTTCTTT
d_gene: TRBD1
len: 14
abundance: NA
j_gene: TRBJ1-1
v_gene: TRBV5-1

CDR3aa: CASSSPRSGGRGEQYF
CDR3nt: TGTGCCAGCAGCTCCCCCCGAAGCGGCGGGAGAGGCGAGCAGTACTTC
d_gene: TRBD2
len: 16
abundance: many
j_gene: TRBJ2-7
v_gene: TRBV7-2

CDR3aa: CASSIGGTVNTEAFF
CDR3nt: TGTGCCAGCAGCATAGGGGGGACGGTGAACACTGAAGCTTTCTTT
d_gene: NA
len: 15
abundance: NA
j_gene: TRBJ1-1
v_gene: TRBV7-9

CDR3aa: CATSTSGMYQETQYF
CDR3nt: TGTGCCACCAGTACTAGCGGGATGTACCAAGAGACCCAGTACTTC
d_gene: TRBD2
len: 15
abundance: many
j_gene: TRBJ2-5
v_gene: TRBV24-1

CDR3aa: CAISEEGARPGAFF
CDR3nt: TGTGCCATCAGTGAGGAGGGGGCCCGGCCGGGCGCTTTCTTT
d_gene: TRBD1
len: 14
abundance: NA
j_gene: TRBJ1-1
v_gene: TRBV10-3

CDR3aa: CASSLEAGSRVNTGELFF
CDR3nt: TGTGCCAGCAGCTTAGAGGCAGGGTCTAGGGTGAACACCGGGGAGCTGTTTTTT
d_gene: NA
len: 18
abundance: few
j_gene: TRBJ2-2
v_gene: TRBV7-9

CDR3aa: CASSSISFRENTIYF
CDR3nt: TGTGCCAGCAGCTCAATTTCGTTTCGGGAAAACACCATATATTTT
d_gene: NA
len: 15
abundance: many
j_gene: TRBJ1-3
v_gene: TRBV7-9

CDR3aa: CAISESPEPQHF
CDR3nt: TGTGCCATCAGTGAGTCGCCGGAGCCCCAGCATTTT
d_gene: NA
len: 12
abundance: NA
j_gene: TRBJ1-5
v_gene: TRBV10-3

CDR3aa: CASSGQGREQYF
CDR3nt: TGTGCCAGCAGCGGACAGGGCCGCGAGCAGTACTTC
d_gene: TRBD1
len: 12
abundance: many
j_gene: TRBJ2-7
v_gene: TRBV6-1

CDR3aa: CASSDRFLVDEQYF
CDR3nt: TGTGCCAGCAGCGACAGATTTTTAGTGGACGAGCAGTACTTC
d_gene: NA
len: 14
abundance: NA
j_gene: TRBJ2-7
v_gene: TRBV6-6

CDR3aa: CASSFDPSRSYEQYF
CDR3nt: TGTGCCAGCAGCTTTGATCCTAGCCGGTCCTACGAGCAGTACTTC
d_gene: NA
len: 15
abundance: NA
j_gene: TRBJ2-7
v_gene: TRBV5-4

CDR3aa: CATSDLEVNNEQFF
CDR3nt: TGTGCCACCAGTGATTTGGAGGTTAACAATGAGCAGTTCTTC
d_gene: NA
len: 14
abundance: NA
j_gene: TRBJ2-1
v_gene: TRBV24-1

CDR3aa: CASSLRVGETQYF
CDR3nt: TGCGCCAGCAGCTTGCGGGTTGGAGAGACCCAGTACTTC
d_gene: NA
len: 13
abundance: few
j_gene: TRBJ2-5
v_gene: TRBV5-1

CDR3aa: CASRVSGANVLTF
CDR3nt: TGTGCCAGCAGGGTCTCTGGGGCCAACGTCCTGACTTTC
d_gene: NA
len: 13
abundance: many
j_gene: TRBJ2-6
v_gene: TRBV7-2

CDR3aa: CSSERGQINQPQHF
CDR3nt: TGCAGCAGTGAGAGAGGACAGATAAATCAGCCCCAGCATTTT
d_gene: NA
len: 14
abundance: NA
j_gene: TRBJ1-5
v_gene: TRBV29-1

CDR3aa: CATSDYGLAGDYNEQFF
CDR3nt: TGTGCCACCAGTGATTATGGACTAGCGGGAGATTACAATGAGCAGTTCTTC
d_gene: TRBD2
len: 17
abundance: NA
j_gene: TRBJ2-1
v_gene: TRBV24-1

CDR3aa: CAPAPSGSVHEQYF
CDR3nt: TGTGCTCCCGCTCCGAGCGGGAGTGTCCACGAGCAGTACTTC
d_gene: TRBD2
len: 14
abundance: once
j_gene: TRBJ2-7
v_gene: TRBV7-7

CDR3aa: CSARTETFNSPLHF
CDR3nt: TGCAGTGCCAGAACCGAGACCTTTAATTCACCCCTCCACTTT
d_gene: NA
len: 14
abundance: few
j_gene: TRBJ1-6
v_gene: TRBV20-1

CDR3aa: CSVGGGGGNEKLFF
CDR3nt: TGCAGCGTTGGAGGGGGCGGTGGTAATGAAAAACTGTTTTTT
d_gene: TRBD1
len: 14
abundance: NA
j_gene: TRBJ1-4
v_gene: TRBV29-1

CDR3aa: CSARDPPSREQYF
CDR3nt: TGCAGTGCTAGAGATCCCCCGTCACGCGAGCAGTACTTC
d_gene: NA
len: 13
abundance: few
j_gene: TRBJ2-7
v_gene: TRBV20-1

CDR3aa: CSLVVNTEAFF
CDR3nt: TGCAGCTTAGTGGTGAACACTGAAGCTTTCTTT
d_gene: NA
len: 11
abundance: once
j_gene: TRBJ1-1
v_gene: TRBV29-1

CDR3aa: CASKGVPNQPQHF
CDR3nt: TGTGCCAGCAAGGGGGTTCCAAATCAGCCCCAGCATTTT
d_gene: NA
len: 13
abundance: few
j_gene: TRBJ1-5
v_gene: TRBV6-1

CDR3aa: CATSSRTSGGTYEQYF
CDR3nt: TGTGCCACCAGCAGCCGGACTAGCGGGGGGACCTACGAGCAGTACTTC
d_gene: TRBD2
len: 16
abundance: NA
j_gene: TRBJ2-7
v_gene: TRBV7-9

CDR3aa: CASSRAWTVMNTEAFF
CDR3nt: TGTGCCAGCAGCCGCGCCTGGACAGTCATGAACACTGAAGCTTTCTTT
d_gene: NA
len: 16
abundance: few
j_gene: TRBJ1-1
v_gene: TRBV5-6

CDR3aa: CASKTQGLGGELFF
CDR3nt: TGTGCCAGCAAAACTCAGGGGTTAGGGGGGGAGCTGTTTTTT
d_gene: NA
len: 14
abundance: NA
j_gene: TRBJ2-2
v_gene: TRBV6-6

CDR3aa: CASSRQVNSPLHF
CDR3nt: TGTGCCAGCAGCCGCCAGGTCAATTCACCCCTCCACTTT
d_gene: NA
len: 13
abundance: few
j_gene: TRBJ1-6
v_gene: TRBV7-9

CDR3aa: CASSAPGQGYTEAFF
CDR3nt: TGTGCCAGCAGCGCTCCGGGACAGGGGTACACTGAAGCTTTCTTT
d_gene: TRBD1
len: 15
abundance: few
j_gene: TRBJ1-1
v_gene: TRBV2

CDR3aa: CASSGAASTDTQYF
CDR3nt: TGTGCCAGCAGCGGTGCAGCTAGCACAGATACGCAGTATTTT
d_gene: NA
len: 14
abundance: NA
j_gene: TRBJ2-3
v_gene: TRBV9

CDR3aa: CASSIDLQGSYGYTF
CDR3nt: TGTGCCAGTAGTATAGATCTCCAGGGAAGCTATGGCTACACCTTC
d_gene: NA
len: 15
abundance: once
j_gene: TRBJ1-2
v_gene: TRBV19

CDR3aa: CASSLGTSGYSNQPQHF
CDR3nt: TGTGCCAGCAGCTTAGGCACGTCGGGGTATAGCAATCAGCCCCAGCATTTT
d_gene: NA
len: 17
abundance: few
j_gene: TRBJ1-5
v_gene: TRBV7-9

CDR3aa: CAIRRDRVEAFF
CDR3nt: TGTGCCATCAGGCGGGACAGGGTTGAAGCTTTCTTT
d_gene: TRBD1
len: 12
abundance: NA
j_gene: TRBJ1-1
v_gene: TRBV2

CDR3aa: CASSRQGKRETQYF
CDR3nt: TGTGCCAGCAGCCGACAGGGAAAGAGGGAGACCCAGTACTTC
d_gene: TRBD1
len: 14
abundance: many
j_gene: TRBJ2-5
v_gene: TRBV7-2

CDR3aa: CASSEWGLNNSPLHF
CDR3nt: TGTGCCAGCAGTGAATGGGGCCTGAATAATTCACCCCTCCACTTT
d_gene: NA
len: 15
abundance: NA
j_gene: TRBJ1-6
v_gene: TRBV25-1

CDR3aa: CSAGTGGTEQYF
CDR3nt: TGCAGCGCCGGGACAGGGGGCACCGAGCAGTACTTC
d_gene: TRBD1
len: 12
abundance: NA
j_gene: TRBJ2-7
v_gene: TRBV29-1

CDR3aa: CASSFEGQTNYGYTF
CDR3nt: TGTGCCAGCAGCTTTGAGGGACAGACTAACTATGGCTACACCTTC
d_gene: TRBD1
len: 15
abundance: NA
j_gene: TRBJ1-2
v_gene: TRBV7-8

CDR3aa: CASRTGASGNTIYF
CDR3nt: TGTGCCAGCAGGACGGGGGCCTCTGGAAACACCATATATTTT
d_gene: NA
len: 14
abundance: few
j_gene: TRBJ1-3
v_gene: TRBV5-1

CDR3aa: CASSLGGGRPYGYTF
CDR3nt: TGTGCCAGCAGCTTAGGTGGGGGCAGGCCTTATGGCTACACCTTC
d_gene: NA
len: 15
abundance: few
j_gene: TRBJ1-2
v_gene: TRBV7-9

CDR3aa: CASSVSGMGGYTF
CDR3nt: TGTGCCAGCAGCGTTTCAGGGATGGGGGGCTACACCTTC
d_gene: NA
len: 13
abundance: NA
j_gene: TRBJ1-2
v_gene: TRBV9

CDR3aa: CASSVVGNQETQYF
CDR3nt: TGTGCCAGCAGCGTAGTGGGAAACCAAGAGACCCAGTACTTC
d_gene: NA
len: 14
abundance: many
j_gene: TRBJ2-5
v_gene: TRBV9

CDR3aa: CASSELGDREKLFF
CDR3nt: TGTGCCAGCAGTGAGTTGGGGGACCGTGAAAAACTGTTTTTT
d_gene: NA
len: 14
abundance: NA
j_gene: TRBJ1-4
v_gene: TRBV6-5

CDR3aa: CASSQGQGAPRHQPQHF
CDR3nt: TGTGCCAGCAGCCAAGGACAGGGGGCGCCGAGGCATCAGCCCCAGCATTTT
d_gene: TRBD1
len: 17
abundance: few
j_gene: TRBJ1-5
v_gene: TRBV9

CDR3aa: CASSVGAAPLHF
CDR3nt: TGCGCCAGCAGTGTTGGGGCGGCACCCCTCCACTTT
d_gene: NA
len: 12
abundance: NA
j_gene: TRBJ1-6
v_gene: TRBV10-2

CDR3aa: CASSLAGDRDYGYTF
CDR3nt: TGCGCCAGCAGCTTGGCAGGGGACAGGGACTATGGCTACACCTTC
d_gene: TRBD1
len: 15
abundance: few
j_gene: TRBJ1-2
v_gene: TRBV5-1

CDR3aa: CASSEAQGGSYGYTF
CDR3nt: TGTGCCAGCAGTGAAGCTCAAGGGGGCAGCTATGGCTACACCTTC
d_gene: TRBD1
len: 15
abundance: NA
j_gene: TRBJ1-2
v_gene: TRBV7-3

CDR3aa: CAISESLGAYEQYF
CDR3nt: TGTGCCATCAGTGAGTCGTTGGGAGCCTACGAGCAGTACTTC
d_gene: NA
len: 14
abundance: many
j_gene: TRBJ2-7
v_gene: TRBV10-3

CDR3aa: CASSSLQRNSNQPQHF
CDR3nt: TGTGCCAGCAGCTCGTTACAGAGAAATAGCAATCAGCCCCAGCATTTT
d_gene: NA
len: 16
abundance: few
j_gene: TRBJ1-5
v_gene: TRBV7-9

CDR3aa: CASSSASLGEAFF
CDR3nt: TGCGCCAGCAGCTCGGCAAGCCTCGGGGAAGCTTTCTTT
d_gene: NA
len: 13
abundance: NA
j_gene: TRBJ1-1
v_gene: TRBV5-1

CDR3aa: CASNRDGSNEKLFF
CDR3nt: TGTGCCAGTAACCGGGACGGCAGTAATGAAAAACTGTTTTTT
d_gene: NA
len: 14
abundance: many
j_gene: TRBJ1-4
v_gene: TRBV2

CDR3aa: CSARAPTANEQYF
CDR3nt: TGCAGTGCTAGAGCTCCCACGGCGAACGAGCAGTACTTC
d_gene: NA
len: 13
abundance: many
j_gene: TRBJ2-7
v_gene: TRBV20-1

CDR3aa: CASSYSAGVVQPQHF
CDR3nt: TGTGCCAGCAGTTACTCGGCAGGGGTGGTTCAGCCCCAGCATTTT
d_gene: NA
len: 15
abundance: NA
j_gene: TRBJ1-5
v_gene: TRBV6-6

CDR3aa: CASSWMNQPQHF
CDR3nt: TGTGCCAGCAGCTGGATGAATCAGCCCCAGCATTTT
d_gene: NA
len: 12
abundance: few
j_gene: TRBJ1-5
v_gene: TRBV7-9